Detailed here is one T cell receptor beta chain. Germline V lookup: CDR1 WNHNN, CDR2 SYGVQD (reference sequence). V shed 6 bases, J shed 8 bases, and the junction held 8 bases outside the gene matches. The CDR3 sequence is 14 residues long. Generated by immunoSEQ multiplex PCR, the TCRdb table keeps only in-frame clones and is missing some. The table shows about 23,000 clones, with around four fifths occurring only once. The sample is drawn from a study of OX40 agonist ivuxolimab in advanced cancers. This chain uses TRBV10-1 with TRBJ2-1; 9 nucleotides match TRBD1. This clonotype was sampled from an adult with an advanced solid tumor such as melanoma, head and neck, liver or kidney cancer. Sequenced here: CD4+ or CD8+ T cells sorted from blood, sampled in a trial of the OX40 agonist ivuxolimab. The CDR3 DNA reads as TGCGCCAGCAGACCCCCGGGGACAGGGCATGAGCAGTTCTTC. It translates to CASRPPGTGHEQFF.